These 17 T cell receptor beta chains were sequenced from one sample in a study of blood T cell repertoires in COVID-19. Assay: immunoSEQ multiplex PCR; the TCRdb copy retains only in-frame clones and omits some. The table has roughly 250,000 clones, about 86% seen once. The sequenced sample consisted of peripheral blood. The receptor set was obtained from a person between 65 and 80 years old with COVID-19, enrolled during active disease.

This rearrangement joins TRBV19 to TRBJ1-2; D might be TRBD1 (5 bases). Trimming took off 0 bases at V and 5 bases at J, with 7 bases between the two ends. The CDR3 runs 13 residues. Looked up from germline, CDR1 is LNHDA and CDR2 is SQIVND (reference sequence). CDR3 protein: CASSIDRAYGYTF. The CDR3 nucleotides are TGTGCCAGTAGTATAGACAGGGCTTATGGCTACACCTTC.

This clone was found a few times. This chain uses TRBV7-2 with TRBJ2-7; D remains unclear. V was clipped by 5 bases and J by 4 bases, with 12 bases between them. This CDR3 is 13 amino acids long. Looked up from germline, CDR1 is SGHTA and CDR2 is FQGNSA. CDR3 region: CASSAVATYEQYF. The CDR3 coding sequence is TGTGCCAGCAGCGCAGTCGCGACATACGAGCAGTACTTC.

The genes are TRBV12-3 or TRBV12-4 and TRBJ2-7; the D is unclear. This CDR3 comprises 13 residues. Trimming removed 5 bases at V and 0 bases at J, with 8 bases between. DNA for the CDR3: TGTGCCAGCAGTCTCGACTCCTCCTACGAGCAGTACTTC. Translating gives CASSLDSSYEQYF.

The V and J genes are TRBV5-1 and TRBJ2-7; a possible D gene is TRBD1 (5 bases). The length of the CDR3 is 14 residues. Trimming shortened V by 4 bases and J by 1 base, and 12 bases separated the two germline ends. CDR1 is SGHRS and CDR2 is YFSETQ in the germline V gene. The CDR3 coding sequence is TGCGCCAGCAGCCCGGGCCCAGGGTCCTACGAGCAGTACTTC. It encodes CASSPGPGSYEQYF.

The CDR3 reads CASSQSPLGRETQYF. The CDR3 DNA sequence: TGTGCCAGCAGCCAATCCCCCCTAGGAAGAGAGACCCAGTACTTC. J is TRBJ2-5 and V is TRBV4-2, with D hard to call. Germline CDR1 LGHNA, CDR2 YNFKEQ. Trimming left V 2 bases short and J 4 bases short, with 14 bases between. The CDR3 has 15 amino acids.

The chain couples TRBV4-1 to TRBJ1-4; weak D call: TRBD1 (5 bases). Trimming stripped 3 bases from V and 6 bases from J, with 20 bases between. Germline CDR1 and CDR2: MGHRA and YSYEKL. The CDR3 extends over 17 amino acids. The DNA for the CDR3 is TGCGCCAGCAGCCAGCGGGAATTCAGACAGTCGGATGAAAAACTGTTTTTT. Its translation is CASSQREFRQSDEKLFF.

This clone was seen only a few times. The chain recombines TRBV7-2 with TRBJ2-7; the match to TRBD1 covers 8 bases. Germline assignment: CDR1 SGHTA and CDR2 FQGNSA. The length of the CDR3 is 14 residues. After removal of 1 base from V and 11 bases from J, the junction contained 10 bases not matched to a gene. CDR3 DNA: TGTGCCAGCAGCTTAGGAGACAGGGGCAGGGGCAAGTACTTC. It encodes CASSLGDRGRGKYF.

The V gene is TRBV7-9, the J gene TRBJ2-7, with D possibly TRBD1 on 6 matching bases. In germline, CDR1 is SEHNR, CDR2 FQNEAQ (reference sequence). The CDR3 sequence is 14 residues long. The ends were cut back, 2 bases at V and 2 bases at J, with 10 bases in the middle. The CDR3 DNA reads as TGTGCCAGCAGCTTACAAGACAGGACCTACGAGCAGTACTTC. This encodes CASSLQDRTYEQYF.

The chain has TRBV3-1 (or the pseudogene TRBV3-2) and TRBJ2-3; no firm D call. This CDR3 region has 12 residues. Germline V gene sequence: CDR1 LGHDT, CDR2 YNNKEL (reference sequence). Trimming cost V 7 bases and J 4 bases, with 9 bases left between them. Written as DNA, the CDR3 is TGTGCCAGCAAATCCCCCTCAGATACGCAGTATTTT. Protein product: CASKSPSDTQYF.

This sequence joins TRBV29-1 and TRBJ1-2, with a weak D call TRBD1 (5 bases). The V gene lost 2 bases and the J gene lost 5 bases, with 9 bases spanning the gap. Germline V lookup: CDR1 SQVTM, CDR2 ANQGSEA. The CDR3 sequence is 12 residues long. CDR3 region: CSVELRGYGYTF. DNA for the CDR3: TGCAGCGTTGAACTTAGGGGATATGGCTACACCTTC.

This clone has a single count. This chain links TRBV7-2 with TRBJ2-3; 7 nucleotides align to TRBD2. This CDR3 contains 14 residues. CDR1 is SGHTA, CDR2 FQGNSA, per germline. Trimming took 3 bases from V and 6 from J; bases not matched to a gene: 6. The CDR3 DNA reads TGTGCCAGCAGCTTGATCGGGAGGCTTGATACGCAGTATTTT. As protein: CASSLIGRLDTQYF.

The chain uses TRBV5-1 and TRBJ2-1; D is uncertain. Germline lookup yields CDR1 SGHRS and CDR2 YFSETQ. The CDR3 has 13 residues. V lost 0 bases and J 7 bases, leaving 8 bases between the germline ends. This chain's CDR3 is CASSLVEWNEQFF. CDR3 coding DNA: TGCGCCAGCAGCTTGGTTGAGTGGAATGAGCAGTTCTTC.

The chain uses TRBV6-5 and TRBJ2-7; TRBD1 matches at 7 bases. V was clipped by 6 bases and J by 5 bases; unmatched bases: 10. The CDR3 has 14 amino acids. Looked up from germline, CDR1 is MNHEY and CDR2 is SVGAGI. The CDR3 loop is CASSPTHDRDEQYF. The CDR3 region has the DNA TGTGCCAGCAGCCCAACCCATGACAGGGACGAGCAGTACTTC.

The gene calls are TRBV18 and TRBJ1-3; unclear D gene. The CDR3 is 15 residues long. Germline CDR1 reads KGHSH; CDR2 reads LQKENI. The V end lost 3 bases, the J end lost 8 bases, and 17 bases lay between the germline ends. The CDR3 protein is CASSPPRGNGDTIYF. CDR3 DNA: TGTGCCAGCTCACCCCCTAGAGGGAACGGAGACACCATATATTTT. Variable domain in full (rest from reference TRBV18 and TRBJ1-3): NAGVMQNPRHLVRRRGQEARLRCSPMKGHSHVYWYRQLPEEGLKFMVYLQKENIIDESGMPKERFSAEFPKEGPSILRIQQVVRGDSAAYFCASSPPRGNGDTIYFGEGSWLTVV.

The gene calls are TRBV27 and TRBJ1-5; D may be TRBD1 (6 bases). The CDR3 has 15 amino acids. Germline V gene sequence: CDR1 MNHEY, CDR2 SMNVEV (reference sequence). V shed 8 bases and J shed 2 bases, with 16 bases lying between them. The CDR3 loop is CASSKQGLGNQPQHF. CDR3 sequence (DNA): TGTGCCAGCTCAAAACAGGGATTGGGCAATCAGCCCCAGCATTTT.

This sequence joins TRBV3-1 (or the pseudogene TRBV3-2) and TRBJ2-3; 12 bases are shared with TRBD2. The CDR3 is 16 residues long. The germline gives CDR1 LGHDT, CDR2 YNNKEL (reference sequence). After removal of 3 bases from V and 6 bases from J, the junction contained 7 bases not matched to a gene. The CDR3 region is CASSHKLAGGGDTQYF. Here the CDR3 DNA reads TGTGCCAGCAGCCACAAACTAGCGGGGGGCGGGGATACGCAGTATTTT.

The chain employs TRBV7-9 and TRBJ2-6; no reliable D call. The CDR3 extends over 15 amino acids. V dropped 3 bases and J dropped 3 bases, with 9 bases sitting between them. Germline assignment: CDR1 SEHNR and CDR2 FQNEAQ (reference sequence). CDR3 bases: TGTGCCAGCAGCTTTCGAACCGGTGGGGCCAACGTCCTGACTTTC. Its protein product is CASSFRTGGANVLTF.